A selection of T cell receptor beta chains follows, all from one sample in a study of blood T cell repertoires in COVID-19. Profiling relied on immunoSEQ multiplex PCR, and the TCRdb table lists in-frame clones only, not all of them. The sample shows under 130,000 clones, under 90% of them seen only once. Sequencing used peripheral blood. These receptors all come from a human donor in a cohort sampled during active or convalescent COVID-19. Each CDR3 is given with its conserved first and last residue.

TRBV4-3 CASSQSGRDRRYGYTF
TRBV27 CASSLAFRSGGRGGTQYF
TRBV18 CASSPGQGAYGYTF
TRBV12-3/TRBV12-4 CASSQTGSQPQHF
TRBV2 CASSEDRINEKLFF
TRBV27 CASSETGTHQPQHF
TRBV19 CASSEGSGNQPQHF
TRBV10-3 CAISQGGFSEQYF
TRBV2 CASHRGDNQPQHF
TRBV6-5 CASNIPLYGYTF
TRBV5-1 CASSSNPDRGRRNTIYF
TRBV11-3 CASSEGQGTYNEQFF
TRBV11-3 CASSPWTSGSSYNEQFF
TRBV5-1 CASSRGQHSSYNEQFF
TRBV6-5 CASSRTGDHSPLHF
TRBV3-1/TRBV3-2 CASSAWTSGDRNEQFF
TRBV12-3/TRBV12-4 CASSLYNEQFF
TRBV6-5 CASRPWVEEEQFF
TRBV7-3 CASSWAGASTDTQYF
TRBV6-6 CASSYSSEQYF
TRBV7-2 CASSLEGGLSGNTIYF
TRBV5-5 CASSSWDIQETQYF
TRBV6-5 CASSPRETQYF
TRBV5-5 CASSLLPPGGPQHF
TRBV7-9 CASSPLADIGNTIYF
TRBV18 CASSPSPGTGVDSQETQYF
TRBV7-2 CASSLVGGEKLFF
TRBV9 CASTAGGSGYTF
TRBV6-2/TRBV6-3 CASSLVGQGNGELFF
TRBV10-3 CAITTGLGYTF
TRBV6-5 CASSSQGAGYGYTF
TRBV12-3/TRBV12-4 CASRRQGAEQYF
TRBV7-3 CASSLSRSSGELFF
TRBV5-4 CASRAQGAESPLHF
TRBV28 CASSWGLAGGPSTDTQYF
TRBV25-1 CASSEFGSHQPQHF
TRBV5-1 CASSVTGFDTDTQYF
TRBV12-3/TRBV12-4 CASSFLPGYGYTF
TRBV24-1 CATSDPSGAHEQYF